This T cell receptor (beta chain) was obtained from a study of beta chain features in type 1 diabetes. Study-level background: All samples yielded 85 million to 130 million examined sorted cells.

This clone was counted only a few times. Its specificity is not known. Sorting that relied on CD45RO/CCR7/CD25/CD127/CD95/CD27 yielded CD4+ naive, central memory, regulatory and stem cell-like memory cells. Expressed TCRB transcripts were sequenced, since all the RNA that had been isolated was reverse transcribed. An average about 3.6 million reads came from naive, central memory and regulatory T cell samples. Using immunoSEQ multiplex PCR, the repertoire was profiled, and TCRdb retains in-frame clones only, with some absent. The table has roughly 350,000 clones, around 10% seen once. Germline assignment: CDR1 MDHEN and CDR2 SYDVKM. Trimming pared 2 bases from V and 2 bases from J, leaving 7 bases between. The CDR3 runs to 13 residues. Study-wide results and caveats: When Type 1 diabetes patients were examined, their TCRB CDR3s proved moderately but significantly shorter in all four CD4+ subsets. Naive, central memory and Treg TCRB repertoires appeared more alike in patients than in healthy donors.

The TCR comes from a young man with type 1 diabetes. Material for sequencing was central memory CD4+ T cells from blood. The chain combines TRBV28 with TRBJ2-7; D ambiguous. CDR3 coding DNA: TGTGCCAGCAGTTTACCCTCTCCCTACGAGCAGTACTTC. This sequence encodes CASSLPSPYEQYF.